Each of the 8 T cell receptor beta chains below was sequenced from the same sample in a study of radiation and T cells in renal cell carcinoma. Time point here: baseline pretreatment blood. Treatment described: 15 Gy SBRT to primary tumor, nephrectomy 4 weeks later. TCRdb's table, derived via immunoSEQ multiplex PCR, lists solely in-frame clones and lacks some. This repertoire shows approximately 120,000 clones, around 84% found once; its top ten account for under 4%. The sequencing here drew on blood, taken from a patient whose treatment included radiotherapy and nephrectomy. The receptors were sampled from a woman aged 55-70 years with renal cell carcinoma.

The chain uses TRBV15 and TRBJ2-4; 10 bases map to TRBD2. The V segment lost 2 bases and the J segment 8 bases; nucleotides outside the gene matches: 9. The CDR3 has 16 residues. From germline, CDR1 is LNHNV and CDR2 YYDKDF (reference sequence). The DNA for the CDR3 is TGTGCCACCAGCAGAAATCTAGCGGGAGTCGGTGACATTCAGTACTTC. Amino acids: CATSRNLAGVGDIQYF.

The J gene is TRBJ2-1, the V gene TRBV6-5, with 8 bases fitting TRBD1. Looked up from germline, CDR1 is MNHEY and CDR2 is SVGAGI. This CDR3 has 16 amino acids. V was clipped by 0 bases and J by 2 bases; unmatched bases: 3. The CDR3 sequence is CASSYSETGAYNEQFF. DNA of the CDR3: TGTGCCAGCAGTTACTCTGAGACAGGGGCCTACAATGAGCAGTTCTTC.

The chain couples TRBV5-6 to TRBJ1-3; the D is unclear. The CDR3 length is 17 residues. Germline V CDR1 and CDR2: SGHDT, YYEEEE. V was clipped by 2 bases and J by 0 bases, with 15 bases between them. The CDR3 sequence is CASSFSPGLNSGNTIYF. The CDR3 bases are TGTGCCAGCAGCTTTTCTCCGGGCCTCAACTCTGGAAACACCATATATTTT.

As DNA, the CDR3 is TGTGCCAGCAGCCAAGATGAAAGCGGGCCCCAGCATTTT. Its protein product is CASSQDESGPQHF. The chain combines TRBV4-2 with TRBJ1-5; the D is unclear. This CDR3 has 13 amino acids. V dropped 0 bases and J dropped 9 bases, with 9 bases sitting between them. The germline V gene has CDR1 LGHNA and CDR2 YNFKEQ.

V gene TRBV10-2 combines with J gene TRBJ1-1, with D hard to call. Germline V gene sequence: CDR1 WSHSY, CDR2 SAAADI. V was cut by 7 bases and J by 0 bases, with 12 bases left in between. The CDR3 covers 14 residues. The CDR3 sequence is CASTLGRLNTEAFF. CDR3 DNA: TGCGCCAGCACCCTCGGACGGCTGAACACTGAAGCTTTCTTT.

The chain couples TRBV19 to TRBJ2-3, with unresolved D. In germline, CDR1 is LNHDA, CDR2 SQIVND (reference sequence). V gave up 8 bases and J gave up 6 bases, with 12 bases separating them. CDR3 length: 12 residues. This CDR3 is CASSPGPDTQYF. The CDR3 region has the DNA TGTGCCAGTTCCCCCGGGCCCGATACGCAGTATTTT.

This chain links TRBV27 with TRBJ1-2, with D possibly matching TRBD1 (5 bases). Deletions cut 0 bases from V and 7 bases from J, with 12 bases between. Germline CDR1 is MNHEY and CDR2 is SMNVEV (reference sequence). This CDR3 is 14 amino acids long. CDR3 in DNA: TGTGCCAGCAGTTTATCAAGCAGGGTACTTGGCTACACCTTC. It encodes CASSLSSRVLGYTF.

V gene TRBV5-4 combines with J gene TRBJ2-4; 7 bases match TRBD1. The CDR3 runs to 13 residues. The V and J ends lost 4 bases and 5 bases, in that order; junction bases with no gene match: 3. Germline V lookup: CDR1 SGHNT, CDR2 YYREEE (reference sequence). The CDR3 DNA reads as TGTGCCAGCAGCCGGGACAGAGAAAACATTCAGTACTTC. Residues: CASSRDRENIQYF.